Detailed here is one T cell receptor beta chain. This sample was included in a study of blood T cell repertoires in COVID-19. The germline V and J ends were trimmed by 0 bases and 0 bases, with 7 bases remaining between them. CDR1 is SGDLS and CDR2 is YYNGEE in the germline V gene. This CDR3 region has 15 residues. Sequenced by immunoSEQ multiplex PCR; TCRdb stores in-frame clones only, minus some. The table has 80,000 to 100,000 clones, approximately 86% seen once; the top ten hold around 20%. The chain uses TRBV9 and TRBJ1-5, with no clear D. This receptor was obtained from a woman aged 80 or over with acute or convalescent COVID-19. Material: peripheral blood. The chain's CDR3 is CASSVGANSNQPQHF. For the CDR3, the DNA is TGTGCCAGCAGCGTAGGGGCTAATAGCAATCAGCCCCAGCATTTT.